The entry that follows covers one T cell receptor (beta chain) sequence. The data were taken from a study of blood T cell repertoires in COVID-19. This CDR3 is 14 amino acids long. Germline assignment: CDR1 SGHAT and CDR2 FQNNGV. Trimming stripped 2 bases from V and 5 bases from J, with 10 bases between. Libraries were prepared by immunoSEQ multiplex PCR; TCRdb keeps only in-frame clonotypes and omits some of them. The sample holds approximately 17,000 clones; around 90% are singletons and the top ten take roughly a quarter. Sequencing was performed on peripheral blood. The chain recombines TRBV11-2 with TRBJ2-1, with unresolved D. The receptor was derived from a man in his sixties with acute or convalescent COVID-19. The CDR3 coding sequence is TGTGCCAGCAGCTTATCCGTTACTAACAATGAGCAGTTCTTC. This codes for CASSLSVTNNEQFF.